This T cell receptor (beta chain) was recovered during a study of blood T cell repertoires in COVID-19. As originally analysed: Estimated nucleated cell counts came from reference gene primer amplification. The protocol was immunoSEQ multiplex PCR, while the TCRdb copy is restricted to in-frame clones and leaves out a portion. V and J calls and clone size are copied from that table; D and trimming were computed from the DNA. The sample holds roughly 330,000 clones; about 90% are singletons and the top ten take less than 6%. In germline, CDR1 is SEHNR, CDR2 FQNEAQ (reference sequence). CDR3 length: 16 amino acids. Between the trimmed V and J ends, which lost 1 base and 3 bases, there was a span of 15 bases.

Sequences were obtained from PBMCs or T cells enriched from blood (not recorded which). The chain couples TRBV7-9 to TRBJ1-1, with D tentatively TRBD1 (5 bases). This receptor was taken from a woman aged 30 to 39 who had recovered from COVID-19. CDR3 DNA: TGTGCCAGCAGCTTAGGCCCCCAGGGAGGGGACACTGAAGCTTTCTTT. It yields the protein CASSLGPQGGDTEAFF.